This record concerns one T cell receptor beta chain sequence. Its antigen is currently unknown. These data belong to a study of T cells in localized non-small cell lung cancer. Overall study results and limits: The appearance of a median approximately 60 of the top 100 tumor clones was seen in adjacent lung. Density of T cells in blood, when higher, went with longer overall survival. Clonality of T cells reached its maximum in uninvolved adjacent lung, surpassing tumor.

Produced via immunoSEQ multiplex PCR; TCRdb's table is partial and in-frame only. Among 45,000 or so clones listed, about 76% were seen once. Sequences were derived from peripheral blood mononuclear cells, sampled before any cancer treatment. This clonotype originated in a man aged 40-75 years with stage III lung adenocarcinoma.

The CDR3, as DNA: TGTGCCAGCAGTTTGCGTTCCACAGGGGTCGATCAGCCCCAGCATTTT. This encodes CASSLRSTGVDQPQHF. The chain uses TRBV27 and TRBJ1-5; TRBD1 agrees at 7 bases. The CDR3 consists of 16 residues. Germline CDR1 and CDR2: MNHEY and SMNVEV (reference sequence). With V trimmed by 3 bases and J by 5 bases, 10 bases remained unmatched.